This TCR beta chain was recorded in a study of OX40 agonist ivuxolimab in advanced cancers. This clone was seen just once. Data came from immunoSEQ multiplex PCR; TCRdb stores just in-frame clones and leaves some out. The sample records tens of thousands of clones, approximately 87% being singletons. Sequencing used CD4+ or CD8+ T cells sorted from blood, obtained in a trial of the OX40 agonist ivuxolimab. The receptor comes from an adult with an advanced solid tumor such as melanoma, head and neck, liver or kidney cancer.

CDR3: CAWRKQGPTEAFF. DNA of the CDR3: TGTGCCTGGAGGAAACAGGGACCCACTGAAGCTTTCTTT. The chain employs TRBV30 and TRBJ1-1, with D perhaps matching TRBD1 (6 bases). The CDR3 is made up of 13 amino acids. Between the trimmed V and J ends, which lost 3 bases and 4 bases, there was a span of 12 bases. Germline CDR1 and CDR2: GTSNPN and SVGIG (reference sequence).